A single sample is the source of the 17 T cell receptor beta chains below, sequenced in a study of radiotherapy plus CTLA-4 blockade in lung cancer. Libraries were prepared by immunoSEQ multiplex PCR; TCRdb keeps only in-frame clonotypes and omits some of them. The table has tens of thousands of clones, more than 60% seen once. Sequenced here: peripheral blood, sampled from a patient treated with radiotherapy plus ipilimumab. Every receptor here comes from a human donor with non-small cell lung cancer who had a partial response to radiotherapy plus ipilimumab.

The CDR3 nucleotides are TGTGCCAGCAGCGTAGATCTCTTCTCAGATACGCAGTATTTT. This gives the protein CASSVDLFSDTQYF. V gene TRBV9 combines with J gene TRBJ2-3; unclear D gene. This CDR3 contains 14 residues. Trimming pared 0 bases from V and 4 bases from J, leaving 9 bases between. The germline gives CDR1 SGDLS, CDR2 YYNGEE.

V usage is TRBV15 and J usage is TRBJ2-3, with D perhaps matching TRBD1 (6 bases). The germline V gene encodes CDR1 LNHNV and CDR2 YYDKDF (reference sequence). The CDR3 sequence is 14 residues long. Trimming took off 4 bases at V and 3 bases at J, with 11 bases between the two ends. The CDR3 region is CATSIFQGTDTQYF. The CDR3 DNA sequence: TGTGCCACCAGCATCTTCCAGGGGACAGATACGCAGTATTTT.

V is TRBV6-1 and J is TRBJ1-1; no clear D gene. Germline V lookup: CDR1 MNHNS, CDR2 SASEGT. Trimming cost V 5 bases and J 7 bases, with 14 bases left between them. This CDR3 is 13 amino acids long. This CDR3 reads CASSRDQLGEAFF. The CDR3 nucleotides read TGTGCCAGCAGTAGAGACCAGCTAGGTGAAGCTTTCTTT.

A few counts support this clone. The chain couples TRBV9 to TRBJ1-4; 9 nucleotides line up with TRBD1. J lost 6 bases, V lost 4 bases, and 7 bases had no gene match. CDR3 length equals 15 residues. Germline CDR1 is SGDLS and CDR2 is YYNGEE. The CDR3 nucleotides are TGTGCCAGCAGCTTTTCGGGACAGGGTTATGAAAAACTGTTTTTT. Protein product: CASSFSGQGYEKLFF.

V is TRBV28 and J is TRBJ2-1; 10 bases map to TRBD2. This CDR3 region has 13 residues. CDR1 is MDHEN, CDR2 SYDVKM, per germline. V lost 9 bases to trimming and J lost 2 bases; unmatched junction nucleotides: 1. For the CDR3, the DNA is TGTGCCAGTAGCGGGGGGCCCTACAATGAGCAGTTCTTC. Translated: CASSGGPYNEQFF.

V is TRBV2 and J is TRBJ2-5; D perhaps matches TRBD1 (5 bases). Germline V gene sequence: CDR1 SNHLY, CDR2 FYNNEI. This CDR3 contains 13 residues. Trimming removed 4 bases at V and 5 bases at J, with 11 bases between. The CDR3 spells CASSVSGAETQYF. The DNA for the CDR3 is TGTGCCAGCAGTGTTTCTGGGGCCGAGACCCAGTACTTC.

DNA of the CDR3: TGTGCCAGCAGGGACAGGGAAAGGACTGAAGCTTTCTTT. Encoded protein: CASRDRERTEAFF. V usage is TRBV6-5 and J usage is TRBJ1-1, with 8 bases matching TRBD1. The V and J ends lost 6 bases and 5 bases, in that order; junction bases with no gene match: 5. CDR1 and CDR2 (germline): MNHEY, SVGAGI. This CDR3 has 13 amino acids.

The table lists this clone with a count of one. The J gene is TRBJ2-1, the V gene TRBV29-1, with D tentatively TRBD1 (6 bases). Trimming shortened V by 2 bases and J by 0 bases, and 14 bases separated the two germline ends. Germline V gives CDR1 SQVTM, CDR2 ANQGSEA. The CDR3 runs to 16 residues. The CDR3 reads CSVETRGQFSYNEQFF. CDR3 sequence (DNA): TGCAGCGTTGAAACGAGGGGACAATTCTCCTACAATGAGCAGTTCTTC.

The rearrangement uses TRBV7-6 and TRBJ2-5, with D possibly being TRBD1 (6 bases). V lost 1 base and J lost 9, with 12 bases in between. The CDR3 is made up of 13 amino acids. Germline-derived CDR1 and CDR2 are SGHVS and FNYEAQ. The CDR3 loop is CASSLGQATSQYF. In DNA, the CDR3 is TGTGCCAGCAGCTTAGGACAGGCAACGTCCCAGTACTTC.

The chain is built from TRBV4-2 and TRBJ2-1; 11 bases fit TRBD2. CDR3 length equals 15 residues. The germline CDR1 and CDR2 sequences are LGHNA and YNFKEQ. V dropped 5 bases and J dropped 6; count of bases not matched to a gene: 6. CDR3 sequence reads: CASSLGLAVTNEQFF. The CDR3 DNA reads as TGTGCCAGCAGCTTGGGACTAGCGGTAACCAATGAGCAGTTCTTC.

V usage is TRBV5-5 and J usage is TRBJ1-3; D may be TRBD1 (6 bases). The CDR3 sequence is 16 residues long. The ends were cut back, 2 bases at V and 0 bases at J, with 12 bases in the middle. CDR1 and CDR2 (germline): SGHKS, YYEKEE (reference sequence). The CDR3 coding sequence is TGTGCCAGCAGCTTCCGAGGACAGAGCTCTGGAAACACCATATATTTT. Its protein product is CASSFRGQSSGNTIYF.

The V and J genes are TRBV4-1 and TRBJ2-4, with 11 positions matching TRBD1. Trimming cost V 0 bases and J 7 bases; bases outside gene matches: 2. The CDR3 loop spans 15 amino acids. Germline CDR1 and CDR2: MGHRA and YSYEKL. The CDR3 sequence is CASSQEDRGPNIQYF. As DNA, the CDR3 is TGCGCCAGCAGCCAAGAGGACAGGGGGCCCAACATTCAGTACTTC.

The rearrangement joins TRBV15 to TRBJ2-3, with 10 bases identical to TRBD2. V gave up 2 bases and J gave up 2 bases; unmatched junction bases: 4. This CDR3 spans 16 amino acids. Germline V gives CDR1 LNHNV, CDR2 YYDKDF (reference sequence). CDR3 residues: CATSRSGLAATDTQYF. The CDR3 DNA reads as TGTGCCACCAGCAGATCAGGACTAGCGGCCACAGATACGCAGTATTTT. The full variable domain, completed using reference TRBV15 and TRBJ2-3, is DAMVIQNPRYQVTQFGKPVTLSCSQTLNHNVMYWYQQKSSQAPKLLFHYYDKDFNNEADTPDNFQSRRPNTSFCFLDIRSPGLGDTAMYLCATSRSGLAATDTQYFGPGTRLTVL.

This clone was found a few times. The V gene is TRBV5-4, the J gene TRBJ1-1; TRBD1 is a possible D gene (5 bases). The CDR3 has 17 residues. Between the trimmed V and J ends, which lost 4 bases and 5 bases, there was a span of 24 bases. Germline CDR1 is SGHNT and CDR2 is YYREEE (reference sequence). The CDR3 nucleotides read TGTGCCAGCAGCCGGGGCGGGATAAGGGGTCGCGAAACTGAAGCTTTCTTT. It translates to CASSRGGIRGRETEAFF.

The genes are TRBV2 and TRBJ2-7; 15 bases fit TRBD2. Germline CDR1 is SNHLY and CDR2 is FYNNEI. The CDR3 loop spans 14 amino acids. Germline trimming cut 2 bases from V and 13 bases from J; bases unmatched to any gene: 6. CDR3 residues: CASSEWTSGGANYF. The DNA of the CDR3 is TGTGCCAGCAGTGAATGGACTAGCGGGGGGGCCAACTACTTC.

V is TRBV15 and J is TRBJ2-5, with D possibly being TRBD2 (5 bases). Germline V CDR1 and CDR2: LNHNV, YYDKDF (reference sequence). The CDR3 contains 14 residues. With 3 bases removed from V and 5 bases from J, the gap between germline ends came to 13 bases. CDR3 region: CATSRDRRAETQYF. The CDR3, as DNA: TGTGCCACCAGCAGGGATCGGCGGGCGGAGACCCAGTACTTC.

This clone was seen a handful of times. CDR3: CASSVDGTGSISEQFF. The CDR3 region has the DNA TGTGCCAGCAGCGTAGATGGGACAGGGAGTATCAGTGAGCAGTTCTTC. The chain is built from TRBV9 and TRBJ2-1, with TRBD1 identical over 9 bases. The germline gives CDR1 SGDLS, CDR2 YYNGEE. The V and J ends lost 0 bases and 9 bases, in that order; junction bases with no gene match: 10. The CDR3 has 16 residues.